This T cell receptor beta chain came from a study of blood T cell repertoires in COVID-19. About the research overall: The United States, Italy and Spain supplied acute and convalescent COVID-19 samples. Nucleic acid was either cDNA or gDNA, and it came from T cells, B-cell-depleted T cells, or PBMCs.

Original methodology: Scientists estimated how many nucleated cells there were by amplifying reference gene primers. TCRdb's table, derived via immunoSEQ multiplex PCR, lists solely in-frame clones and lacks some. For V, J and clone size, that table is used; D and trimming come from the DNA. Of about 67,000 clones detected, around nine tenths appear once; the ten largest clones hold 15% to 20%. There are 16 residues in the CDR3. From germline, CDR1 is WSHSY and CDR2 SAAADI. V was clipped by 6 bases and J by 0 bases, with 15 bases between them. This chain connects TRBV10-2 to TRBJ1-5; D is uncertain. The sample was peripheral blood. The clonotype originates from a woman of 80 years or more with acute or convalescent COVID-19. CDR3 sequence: CASRAASSHSNQPQHF. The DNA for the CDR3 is TGCGCCAGCAGGGCGGCAAGCTCTCATAGCAATCAGCCCCAGCATTTT.